This T cell receptor (beta chain) was captured by sequencing in a study of CD8+ T cells in alopecia areata. About the research overall: Among treated patients, oral tofacitinib was administered at 5 to 10 mg twice daily. Dosing with tofacitinib proceeded for 6 to 18 months, followed by 6 months off drug.

Both peripheral blood and punch biopsies of lesional scalp skin were obtained from patients who had alopecia areata. Points from the study as a whole: Researchers report lesional scalp, most notably alopecia totalis/universalis, outstripped normal scalp in clonality.

Germline V lookup: CDR1 SGDLS, CDR2 YYNGEE. CDR3 length equals 18 residues. Trimming cost V 3 bases and J 0 bases; bases outside gene matches: 13. This clone has just a few counts. Its antigen is undetermined. Following extraction, RNA underwent reverse transcription to cDNA, which served as the sequencing template. TCRdb's table, derived via immunoSEQ multiplex PCR, lists solely in-frame clones and lacks some. Of tens of thousands of clones in the sample, about three fifths are singletons; the top ten hold approximately 15%. This clonotype was obtained from a human donor with alopecia areata. The material was CD8+ T cells sorted from blood, obtained at week 0. The rearrangement uses TRBV9 and TRBJ2-3; 7 nucleotides align to TRBD1. The CDR3 DNA reads as TGTGCCAGCAGCGCAAGCCTACAGGGGAGAACTAGCACAGATACGCAGTATTTT. Its translation: CASSASLQGRTSTDTQYF.